This record concerns one T cell receptor beta chain sequence. The antigen remains unidentified. The record originates from a study of monozygotic twins with inflammatory bowel disease. CDR1 is SGHKS, CDR2 YYEKEE, per germline (reference sequence). The CDR3 is 11 residues long. Donors each gave over 2 ml of blood. For each CDR3 protein, TCRdb gives one entry from its re-call of the 5' RACE reads, without DNA. There are around 410,000 distinct CDR3 sequences in the sample, with 2% to 3% held by the top ten. Study-wide results and limits: Twin concordance left repertoire similarity unchanged, with limited power a possible explanation for this lack of difference. A reduction in TCRbeta diversity (inverse Simpson) was seen in IBD patients relative to healthy co-twins.

This TCR was recovered from a human donor with ulcerative colitis or Crohn's disease, or a healthy co-twin of an affected twin (not recorded which). The specimen sequenced was blood. J is TRBJ1-1 and V is TRBV5-5; TCRdb picks TRBD1, but there is no DNA to check that call. The CDR3 region is CASGGSTEAFF.